This TCR beta chain was retrieved from a study of blood T cell repertoires in COVID-19 (TCRdb year 2020). Looking at the study overall: Samples from collaborators originated in the United States, Italy and Spain and spanned both the acute and convalescent phases of COVID-19. Samples came from the ongoing ImmuneRACE study (first 160 participants) plus 1,254 subjects from 6 global collaborators. HLA class I and class II types, where available, came from metadata supplied by the sample provider rather than from assay-based typing. The repertoires were released in a freely available public database intended as a resource for research on the immune response to SARS-CoV-2. Subjects who had been exposed to COVID-19, were actively infected with it, or had recovered from it provided the deeply sampled blood TCRbeta repertoires that made up the dataset. The material from the prospective study consisted of cDNA or gDNA derived from T cells, B-cell-depleted T cells, or PBMCs. A de-identified subject ID, COVID-19 status, age in years and sex were almost always included in the sample metadata.

The immunoSEQ Assay, a bias-controlled multiplex PCR, was used to amplify TCRbeta CDR3 regions from genomic DNA. In the paper's pipeline: Nucleated cell counts per sample were estimated from amplification of reference gene primers within the assay. Sequence reads were collapsed and filtered to measure the absolute abundance of every unique TCRbeta CDR3 rearrangement. Productive Simpson clonality was computed per sample as the square root of Simpson's diversity index over productive rearrangements. The clones in this table, taken by TCRdb from immuneACCESS, are in-frame only. Not every clone is retained; where verified, under half of the shortfall comes from an unresolved V gene, and the cause of the rest is unknown. V and J calls and clone size are copied from that table; D and trimming were computed from the DNA. This sample comprises 150,000 to 200,000 clones, approximately 86% of them detected only once. Clones ranked in the top ten supply roughly 8.7% of the sample.

The full study reports these points: The quantity of clinical and demographic metadata differed by source and by participant and was supplied without curation.

With respect to this clone: This clone's antigen is unknown. No clone much larger than this one lies a single base away; base qualities are absent.

Whole blood was collected in K2EDTA tubes by collaborating institutions according to the institutions' own protocols. For TCRbeta analysis, collaborators shipped samples as frozen whole blood, isolated PBMCs, or DNA extracted from either of those sample types. The receptor comes from a man aged 50-59 years with active or convalescent COVID-19. The sequencing sample was made of peripheral blood.

This receptor has the CDR3 CASSFRTSGRAGETQYF. The DNA is as follows: TGTGCCAGCAGTTTTCGGACTAGCGGGAGGGCCGGAGAGACCCAGTACTTC. The sequence links TRBV27 to TRBJ2-5; 15 nucleotides in the junction match TRBD2. From the cysteine through the phenylalanine, the CDR3 covers 17 amino acids. Only the CDR3 region is kept as DNA, spanning 51 bases read in frame from base 1. Germline trimming: 3 bases from V, 4 bases from J; junction bases outside gene matches: 6. As encoded in the germline V gene (reference sequence), CDR1 is MNHEY while CDR2 is SMNVEV.